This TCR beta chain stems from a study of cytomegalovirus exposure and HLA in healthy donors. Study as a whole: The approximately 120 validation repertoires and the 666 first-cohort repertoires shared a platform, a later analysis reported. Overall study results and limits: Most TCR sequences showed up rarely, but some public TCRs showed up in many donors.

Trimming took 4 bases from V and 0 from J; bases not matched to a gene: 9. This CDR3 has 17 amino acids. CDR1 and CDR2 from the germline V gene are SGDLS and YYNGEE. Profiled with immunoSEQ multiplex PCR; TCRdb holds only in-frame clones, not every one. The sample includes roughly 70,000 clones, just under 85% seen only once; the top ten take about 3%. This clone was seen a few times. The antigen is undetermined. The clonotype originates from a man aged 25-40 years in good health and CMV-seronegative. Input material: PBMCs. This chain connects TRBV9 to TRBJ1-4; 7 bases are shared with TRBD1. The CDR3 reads CASSPRQGHATNEKLFF. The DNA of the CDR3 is TGTGCCAGCAGCCCCAGACAGGGACACGCAACTAATGAAAAACTGTTTTTT.